Listed below are T cell receptor beta chains from one sample, sequenced in a study of blood T cell repertoires in COVID-19. Sequenced by immunoSEQ multiplex PCR; TCRdb stores in-frame clones only, minus some. This repertoire shows 450,000 or so clones, 85% to 90% found once; its top ten account for 0.8% to 0.9%. Sequences were obtained from peripheral blood. These receptor sequences come from a man between 18 and 29 years old with COVID-19, enrolled during active disease. CDR3s leave out the opening cysteine and the closing phenylalanine or tryptophan.

>TRBV12-5|TRBJ2-3
ASGYWGTRATDTQY
>TRBV6-9|TRBJ2-6
DPGGGSVANVLT
>TRBV5-5|TRBJ2-4
ASSLAGWIQY
>TRBV11-3|TRBJ2-1
ASSLGGGYNEQF
>TRBV12-5|TRBJ2-1
ASGLALAGGYNEQF
>TRBV2|TRBJ2-1
ASSGLAGVNEQF
>TRBV5-5|TRBJ2-1
ASSPGQGVDEQF
>TRBV6-5|TRBJ2-5
ASSLTSGGGETQY
>TRBV7-2|TRBJ2-1
ASSVLAGGYNEQF
>TRBV2|TRBJ1-4
ASTLTGVATNEKLF
>TRBV6-5|TRBJ1-2
ASSTWGENYGYT
>TRBV3-1/TRBV3-2|TRBJ1-3
ASSQAGQASGNTIY
>TRBV3-1/TRBV3-2|TRBJ2-5
ASSQRILGVLKTQY
>TRBV7-3|TRBJ2-7
ASSLMGQGAEQY
>TRBV9|TRBJ2-7
ASSVGGQRRPYEQY
>TRBV28|TRBJ1-2
ASSSPRDTISLDGYT
>TRBV21-1|TRBJ2-7
ASSKYQGGEQY
>TRBV9|TRBJ2-1
ASSVGTGGRNEQF
>TRBV10-3|TRBJ1-5
AISESRDTYSNQPQH
>TRBV5-6|TRBJ1-4
ASSLLGLGEKLF
>TRBV2|TRBJ2-3
AWLGGSSDTQY
>TRBV19|TRBJ2-7
ASSIADRGTYEQY
>TRBV5-6|TRBJ2-2
ASSPRARGTGELF
>TRBV5-1|TRBJ1-1
ASSTQQGAEAF
>TRBV4-2|TRBJ1-6
ASSQGQYNSPLH
>TRBV7-9|TRBJ2-7
ASSARLYEQY
>TRBV28|TRBJ1-5
ASSLPGGGQPQH
>TRBV19|TRBJ2-1
ATREGQAGYNEQF
>TRBV27|TRBJ2-2
ASSFWAAMSGELF
>TRBV12-5|TRBJ2-4
ASGLLNPNPAGNIQY
>TRBV11-3|TRBJ2-7
ASSLRRGPTYEQY
>TRBV5-4|TRBJ2-6
ASSFDRGSSGANVLT
>TRBV29-1|TRBJ2-5
SVGGGAGRETQY
>TRBV6-5|TRBJ2-2
ASNQYRVQGELF
>TRBV13|TRBJ2-2
ASSSGLVGTGELF
>TRBV29-1|TRBJ1-3
SVETGPPSGNTIY
>TRBV6-1|TRBJ2-7
ASSQLADGYEQY
>TRBV12-3/TRBV12-4|TRBJ2-7
ASSFGTPYEQY
>TRBV11-3|TRBJ2-5
ASSSDRGETQY
>TRBV2|TRBJ1-5
ASSDLYQPQH
>TRBV15|TRBJ2-3
ATSWGASGNTDTQY
>TRBV5-4|TRBJ1-6
ASSLGGTGESSPLH
>TRBV11-3|TRBJ2-7
ASSLRPLAGDYEQY
>TRBV5-1|TRBJ2-7
ASSLQASGSDEQY
>TRBV6-5|TRBJ2-5
ASSSRGSQETQY
>TRBV2|TRBJ2-1
ASSPGTGKGKSYNEQF
>TRBV6-5|TRBJ2-3
ASSYQGGRADTQY
>TRBV24-1|TRBJ1-1
ATSDFTGYEAF
>TRBV19|TRBJ2-3
ASSITGGTDTQY
>TRBV5-1|TRBJ2-1
ASSLRSGDPF
>TRBV11-3|TRBJ1-5
ASSWTGEGSNQPQH